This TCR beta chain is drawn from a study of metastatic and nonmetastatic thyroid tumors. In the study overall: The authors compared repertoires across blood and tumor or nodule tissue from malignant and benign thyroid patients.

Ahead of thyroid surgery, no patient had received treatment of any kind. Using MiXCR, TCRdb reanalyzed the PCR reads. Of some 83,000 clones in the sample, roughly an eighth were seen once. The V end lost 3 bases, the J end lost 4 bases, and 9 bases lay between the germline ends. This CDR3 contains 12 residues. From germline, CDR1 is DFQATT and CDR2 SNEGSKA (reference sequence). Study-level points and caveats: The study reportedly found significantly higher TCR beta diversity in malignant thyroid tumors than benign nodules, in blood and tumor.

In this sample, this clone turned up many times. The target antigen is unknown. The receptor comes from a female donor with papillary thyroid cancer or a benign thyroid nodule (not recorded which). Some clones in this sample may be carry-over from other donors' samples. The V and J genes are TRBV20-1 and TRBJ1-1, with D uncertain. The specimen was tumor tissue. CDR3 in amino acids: CSASLGGTEAFF. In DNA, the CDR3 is TGCAGTGCTAGTTTGGGAGGCACTGAAGCTTTCTTT.